This TCR beta chain was sequenced in a study of blood T cell repertoires in COVID-19. Study in general: The United States, Italy and Spain provided the acute and convalescent COVID-19 samples. PBMCs, B-cell-depleted T cells, or T cells provided the cDNA or gDNA that made up the material.

Deletions cut 1 base from V and 2 bases from J, with 17 bases between. Germline V CDR1 and CDR2: SQVTM, ANQGSEA. This CDR3 is 16 amino acids long. Original methodology: Amplification of reference gene primers was used by the study to estimate nucleated cell counts. Using immunoSEQ multiplex PCR, the repertoire was profiled, and TCRdb retains in-frame clones only, with some absent. V, J and clone size were drawn from that table, and D and trimming were deduced from the DNA. The sample comprises around 380,000 clones, 81% of which are singletons, and around 1.1% rests with the top ten. V usage is TRBV29-1 and J usage is TRBJ1-2; D call uncertain. The clonotype originates from a human donor with acute or convalescent COVID-19. The donor label of this sample is uncertain. The sequenced material came from peripheral blood. The DNA of the CDR3 is TGCAGCGTTGAAGGCTGGGCACCTTCGGAAAACTATGGCTACACCTTC. It translates to CSVEGWAPSENYGYTF.